The rows below give T cell receptor beta chains drawn from one sample of a study of T cell responses to AZD1222 COVID-19 vaccine. The repertoire was sequenced with immunoSEQ multiplex PCR; TCRdb's copy has only in-frame clones and lacks some. The table has about 150,000 clones, 88% seen once. Sequencing used peripheral blood, obtained 28 days after the second dose of the MenACWY control vaccine. The receptors originated from an adult who received the MenACWY meningococcal vaccine as a control. CDR3s leave out the opening cysteine and the closing phenylalanine or tryptophan. Not every row has a clone size; where given, it reads once, few, many or a size class.

size: once
V: TRBV4-3
J: TRBJ1-3
CDR3: ASSQVVRVNTIY

size: -
V: TRBV28
J: TRBJ1-1
CDR3: ASNGGTYTEAF

size: once
V: TRBV7-2
J: TRBJ1-1
CDR3: ASSLGTSFEAF

size: -
V: TRBV19
J: TRBJ1-5
CDR3: ASSIGRDQPQH

size: once
V: TRBV10-3
J: TRBJ2-7
CDR3: AISAQGGAYEQY

size: -
V: TRBV7-2
J: TRBJ2-5
CDR3: ASSSEQRRTQY

size: once
V: TRBV3-1/TRBV3-2
J: TRBJ2-5
CDR3: ASSGWLGGRDQETQY

size: few
V: TRBV12-5
J: TRBJ1-2
CDR3: ASGQGIGGYT

size: -
V: TRBV5-1
J: TRBJ2-1
CDR3: ASSLEGLYNEQF

size: -
V: TRBV27
J: TRBJ2-6
CDR3: ASSRPTMGDNVLT

size: -
V: TRBV18
J: TRBJ1-3
CDR3: ASSSGTNNGNTIY